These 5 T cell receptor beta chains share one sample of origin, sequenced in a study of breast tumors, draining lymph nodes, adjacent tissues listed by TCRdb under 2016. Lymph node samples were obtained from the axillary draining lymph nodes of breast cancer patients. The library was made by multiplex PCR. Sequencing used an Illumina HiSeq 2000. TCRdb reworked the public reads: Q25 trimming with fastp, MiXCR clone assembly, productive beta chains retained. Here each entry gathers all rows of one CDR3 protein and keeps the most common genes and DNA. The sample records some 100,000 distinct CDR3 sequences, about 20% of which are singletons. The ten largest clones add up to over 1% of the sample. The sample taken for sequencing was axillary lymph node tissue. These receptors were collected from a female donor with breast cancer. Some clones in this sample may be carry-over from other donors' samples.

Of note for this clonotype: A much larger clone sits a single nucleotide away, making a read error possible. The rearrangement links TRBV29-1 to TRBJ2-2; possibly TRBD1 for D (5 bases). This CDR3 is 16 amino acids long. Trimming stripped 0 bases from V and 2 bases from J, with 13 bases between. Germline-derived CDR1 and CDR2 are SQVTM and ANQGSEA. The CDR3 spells CSVEDGAVGNTGELFF. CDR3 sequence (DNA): TGCAGCGTTGAAGATGGGGCCGTCGGAAACACCGGGGAGCTGTTTTTT.

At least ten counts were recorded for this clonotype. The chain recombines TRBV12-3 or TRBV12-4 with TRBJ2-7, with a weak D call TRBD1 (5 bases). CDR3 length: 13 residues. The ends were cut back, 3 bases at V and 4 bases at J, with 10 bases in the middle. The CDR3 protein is CASSLRQQYEQYF. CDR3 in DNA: TGTGCCAGCAGTTTGCGACAGCAATACGAGCAGTACTTC.

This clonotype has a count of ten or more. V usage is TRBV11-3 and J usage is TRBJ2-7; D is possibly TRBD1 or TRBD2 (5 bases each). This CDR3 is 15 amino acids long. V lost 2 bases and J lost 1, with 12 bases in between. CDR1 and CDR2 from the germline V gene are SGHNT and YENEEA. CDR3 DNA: TGTGCCAGCAGCTTAAAAGGGGACCCTTCCTACGAGCAGTACTTC. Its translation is CASSLKGDPSYEQYF.

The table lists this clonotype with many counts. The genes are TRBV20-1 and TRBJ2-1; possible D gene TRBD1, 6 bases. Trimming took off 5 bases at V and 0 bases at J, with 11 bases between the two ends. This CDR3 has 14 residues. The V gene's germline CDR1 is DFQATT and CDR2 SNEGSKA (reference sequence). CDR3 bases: TGCAGTGCTCTCCAGGGGAGCTCCTACAATGAGCAGTTCTTC. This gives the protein CSALQGSSYNEQFF.

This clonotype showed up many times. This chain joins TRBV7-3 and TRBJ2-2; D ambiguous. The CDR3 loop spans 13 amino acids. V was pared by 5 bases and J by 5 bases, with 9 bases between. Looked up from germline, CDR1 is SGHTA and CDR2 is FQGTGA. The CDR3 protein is CASSPTTTGELFF. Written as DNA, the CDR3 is TGTGCCAGCAGCCCAACTACAACCGGGGAGCTGTTTTTT. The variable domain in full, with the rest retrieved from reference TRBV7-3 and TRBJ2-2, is GAGVSQTPSNKVTEKGKYVELRCDPISGHTALYWYRQSLGQGPEFLIYFQGTGAADDSGLPNDRFFAVRPEGSVSTLKIQRTERGDSAVYLCASSPTTTGELFFGEGSRLTVL.